The 8 T cell receptor beta chains in this list originate from one sample, sequenced in a study of blood T cell repertoires in COVID-19 (TCRdb year 2020). Libraries were prepared through the immunoSEQ multiplex PCR assay. What TCRdb holds here is the immuneACCESS table cut down to in-frame rearrangements. Part of the clones is not present; checked against another copy, under half of the missing clones reflect an unresolved V gene, and the others are unexplained. The table for this sample lists over 85,000 clones; around nine tenths of them were counted only once. 2.5% to 3.5% of the sample is in the top ten clones. Sequencing input: peripheral blood. These receptors were collected from a man aged 45-65 years with active or convalescent COVID-19.

The rearrangement links TRBV28 to TRBJ2-2, with unresolved D. V was cut by 6 bases and J by 4 bases, with 9 bases left in between. The V gene's germline CDR1 is MDHEN and CDR2 SYDVKM. CDR3 size: 13 residues. The CDR3 sequence is CASRRSATGELFF. The DNA for the CDR3 is TGTGCCAGCAGGAGGTCAGCCACCGGGGAGCTGTTTTTT.

The rearrangement joins TRBV20-1 to TRBJ1-2; perhaps TRBD1 as D (5 bases). Germline CDR1 and CDR2: DFQATT and SNEGSKA (reference sequence). The CDR3 is 13 residues long. Trimming shortened V by 3 bases and J by 3 bases, and 11 bases separated the two germline ends. The CDR3 here is CSASEGRDYGYTF. Here the CDR3 DNA reads TGCAGTGCTAGTGAGGGGCGCGACTATGGCTACACCTTC.

V usage is TRBV7-9 and J usage is TRBJ2-1, with 15 bases matching TRBD2. The V gene end was trimmed by 6 bases and the J gene end by 6 bases; junction bases not matched to a gene: 9. The germline V gene has CDR1 SEHNR and CDR2 FQNEAQ (reference sequence). The CDR3 is made up of 17 amino acids. DNA of the CDR3: TGTGCCAGCAGGTCGGGACTAGCGGGGGGACCACTCAATGAGCAGTTCTTC. Amino acid sequence: CASRSGLAGGPLNEQFF. Supplemented by reference TRBV7-9 and TRBJ2-1, the full variable domain reads DTGVSQNPRHKITKRGQNVTFRCDPISEHNRLYWYRQTLGQGPEFLTYFQNEAQLEKSRLLSDRFSAERPKGSFSTLEIQRTEQGDSAMYLCASRSGLAGGPLNEQFFGPGTRLTVL.

The chain employs TRBV21-1 and TRBJ1-3; the DNA was not used to check the table's D call, TRBD1. TRBV21-1 is assigned pseudogene status. This CDR3 region has 16 residues. The CDR3 region is CASSSRDRHSGNTIYF. The CDR3 coding sequence is TGTGCCAGCAGCTCCCGGGACAGACACTCTGGAAACACCATATATTTT.

The chain joins TRBV9 to TRBJ2-1; 11 bases agree with TRBD2. Germline CDR1 is SGDLS and CDR2 is YYNGEE. The CDR3 is 15 residues long. With V trimmed by 4 bases and J by 5 bases, 5 bases remained unmatched. The CDR3 region is CASSFSGGANNEQFF. DNA for the CDR3: TGTGCCAGCAGCTTTAGCGGGGGGGCTAACAATGAGCAGTTCTTC.

This clone was seen a handful of times. This sequence joins TRBV24-1 and TRBJ1-3, with D uncertain. CDR3 length: 13 amino acids. The V gene lost 1 base and the J gene lost 3 bases, with 3 bases spanning the gap. Germline V gene lookup returns CDR1 KGHDR and CDR2 SFDVKD. The CDR3 spells CATSDFLGNTIYF. CDR3 DNA sequence: TGTGCCACCAGTGATTTTCTTGGAAACACCATATATTTT.

The chain is built from TRBV2 and TRBJ2-3, with D possibly TRBD2 on 6 matching bases. The germline CDR1 and CDR2 sequences are SNHLY and FYNNEI. The CDR3 covers 14 residues. V was cut by 8 bases and J by 0 bases, with 12 bases left in between. The CDR3 nucleotides are TGTGCCAGCGTAAGGGACTGGAGCACAGATACGCAGTATTTT. Translating it yields CASVRDWSTDTQYF.

V and J are TRBV5-1 and TRBJ1-1, with 10 positions matching TRBD1. The V gene's germline CDR1 is SGHRS and CDR2 YFSETQ. The CDR3 loop spans 16 amino acids. Trimming removed 4 bases from V and 1 base from J; junction bases left unmatched: 7. The DNA of the CDR3 is TGCGCCAGCAGCACCGACAGGGGGCTGGCGAACACTGAAGCTTTCTTT. Amino acid sequence: CASSTDRGLANTEAFF. Filled out from reference TRBV5-1 and TRBJ1-1, the complete variable domain reads KAGVTQTPRYLIKTRGQQVTLSCSPISGHRSVSWYQQTPGQGLQFLFEYFSETQRNKGNFPGRFSGRQFSNSRSEMNVSTLELGDSALYLCASSTDRGLANTEAFFGQGTRLTVV.